These 7 T cell receptor beta chains originate from one sample sequenced in a study of blood T cell repertoires in COVID-19. TCRdb's copy holds only in-frame clones and misses some; the assay was immunoSEQ multiplex PCR. The sample lists roughly 99,000 clones, 60% to 85% occurring once. Sequencing was done on a sample of peripheral blood. These receptors all come from a man between 70 and 80 years old with acute or convalescent COVID-19.

This clone was detected a few times. Mismatch with germline at one junction end may stem from a read error. The rearrangement links TRBV7-7 to TRBJ2-5, with 9 bases aligning to TRBD1. In germline, CDR1 is SSHAT, CDR2 FNYEAQ (reference sequence). The CDR3 is 16 amino acids. CDR3 sequence (DNA): TGTGCTAGCAGCTTAGGGGGACAGGGTTTAACAGAGACCCAGTACTTC. Translating gives CASSLGGQGLTETQYF.

The rearrangement joins TRBV5-1 to TRBJ2-1; TRBD1 agrees at 8 bases. Germline V gene lookup returns CDR1 SGHRS and CDR2 YFSETQ. The V gene end was trimmed by 0 bases and the J gene end by 2 bases; junction bases not matched to a gene: 4. The CDR3 spans 16 residues. The CDR3 region has the DNA TGCGCCAGCAGCTTGGACGACAGGGGCCCCTACAATGAGCAGTTCTTC. Its protein is CASSLDDRGPYNEQFF.

The chain combines TRBV4-2 with TRBJ2-5; D gene unclear. The CDR3 has 13 amino acids. V lost 4 bases and J lost 0, with 6 bases in between. Germline loops: CDR1 LGHNA, CDR2 YNFKEQ. The CDR3 reads CASSPGDQETQYF. CDR3 DNA: TGTGCCAGCAGCCCCGGAGACCAAGAGACCCAGTACTTC.

The chain carries TRBV25-1 and TRBJ1-5, with 9 bases aligning to TRBD1. V gave up 7 bases and J gave up 5 bases; unmatched junction bases: 3. The V gene's germline CDR1 is MGHDK and CDR2 SYGVNS. The CDR3 consists of 13 residues. The CDR3 DNA is TGTGCCAGCAAGGGACAGGGAGATCAGCCCCAGCATTTT. This encodes CASKGQGDQPQHF.

This clone was recorded once. The J gene is TRBJ2-1, the V gene TRBV29-1; TRBD2 might be the D (7 bases). The CDR3 is 14 residues long. Trimming took 3 bases from V and 9 from J, leaving 18 bases between them. Germline CDR1 SQVTM, CDR2 ANQGSEA. The CDR3 DNA sequence: TGCAGCGTTGATGGTGTGGGGGGGCCGTTTGAGCAGTTCTTC. Translation gives CSVDGVGGPFEQFF.

This clone has just a few counts. The chain couples TRBV2 to TRBJ2-2, with 12 bases lining up with TRBD1. CDR1 SNHLY and CDR2 FYNNEI come from the germline V gene. Trimming at V came to 8 bases and at J to 4 bases, leaving 11 bases not matched to a gene. CDR3 length: 17 residues. The CDR3 DNA follows: TGTGCCAGCTCATGGGGACAGGGGGCGCGGGGCACCGGGGAGCTGTTTTTT. Protein product: CASSWGQGARGTGELFF.

The J gene is TRBJ2-3, the V gene TRBV3-1 (or the pseudogene TRBV3-2), with D possibly TRBD1 on 6 matching bases. The CDR3 sequence is 15 residues long. The germline V gene has CDR1 LGHDT and CDR2 YNNKEL (reference sequence). Trimming removed 8 bases at V and 4 bases at J, with 19 bases between. CDR3 sequence (DNA): TGTGCCAGCTCCGCGATTTTACAGGGAGCAGATACGCAGTATTTT. It yields the protein CASSAILQGADTQYF.